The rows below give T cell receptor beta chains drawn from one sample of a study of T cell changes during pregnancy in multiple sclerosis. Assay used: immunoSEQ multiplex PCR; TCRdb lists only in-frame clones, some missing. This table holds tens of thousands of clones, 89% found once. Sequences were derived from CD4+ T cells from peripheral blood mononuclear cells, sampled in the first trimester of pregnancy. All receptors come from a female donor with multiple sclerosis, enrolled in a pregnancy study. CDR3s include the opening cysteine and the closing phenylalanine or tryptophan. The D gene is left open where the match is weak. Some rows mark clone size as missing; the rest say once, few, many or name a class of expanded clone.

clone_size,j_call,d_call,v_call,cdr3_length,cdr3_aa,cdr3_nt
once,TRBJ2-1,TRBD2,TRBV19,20,CASSIALGTSGSRGSYGQFF,TGTGCCAGTAGTATAGCGCTCGGGACTAGCGGGAGTAGGGGGAGCTATGGGCAGTTCTTC
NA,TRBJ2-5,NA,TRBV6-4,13,CASSVRVGETQYF,TGTGCCAGCAGTGTACGGGTAGGAGAGACCCAGTACTTC
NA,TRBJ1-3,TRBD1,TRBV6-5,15,CASSYGTANGNTIYF,TGTGCCAGCAGTTATGGGACAGCGAATGGAAACACCATATATTTT
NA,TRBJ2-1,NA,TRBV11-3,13,CASSQGQWNEQFF,TGTGCCAGCAGCCAAGGACAGTGGAATGAGCAGTTCTTC
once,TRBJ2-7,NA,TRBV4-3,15,CASSHYAGRSYEQYF,TGCGCCAGCAGCCATTATGCAGGCCGCTCCTACGAGCAGTACTTC
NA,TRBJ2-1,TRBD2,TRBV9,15,CASSGGTREDNEQFF,TGTGCCAGCAGCGGCGGGACTAGGGAAGACAATGAGCAGTTCTTC
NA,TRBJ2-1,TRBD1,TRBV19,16,CASSTFGTGGLNEQFF,TGTGCCAGTAGTACCTTCGGGACAGGGGGCTTAAATGAGCAGTTCTTC
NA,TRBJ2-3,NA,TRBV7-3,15,CASPPFWRSTDTQYF,TGTGCCAGCCCACCATTTTGGCGGAGCACAGATACGCAGTATTTT
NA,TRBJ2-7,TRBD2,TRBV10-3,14,CAISDWGLAIEQYF,TGTGCCATCAGTGACTGGGGACTAGCCATCGAGCAGTACTTC
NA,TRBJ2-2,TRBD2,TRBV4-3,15,CASSPVLAGIGELFF,TGCGCCAGCAGCCCAGTACTAGCGGGAATCGGGGAGCTGTTTTTT
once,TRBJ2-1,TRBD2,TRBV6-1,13,CASPLWEGREQFF,TGTGCCAGCCCTTTATGGGAGGGCCGTGAGCAGTTCTTC
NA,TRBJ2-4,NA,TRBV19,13,CASSIDLENIQYF,TGTGCCAGTAGTATAGATCTAGAAAACATTCAGTACTTC
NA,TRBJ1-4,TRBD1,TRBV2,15,CASSPGDRGREKLFF,TGTGCCAGCAGTCCAGGGGACAGGGGGCGAGAAAAACTGTTTTTT
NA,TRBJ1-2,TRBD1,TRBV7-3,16,CASRGPRQGIRYGYTF,TGTGCCAGCCGGGGGCCAAGACAGGGGATTCGCTATGGCTACACCTTC
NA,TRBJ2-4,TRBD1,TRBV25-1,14,CASSEERTGNIQYF,TGTGCCAGCAGTGAAGAAAGGACAGGAAACATTCAGTACTTC
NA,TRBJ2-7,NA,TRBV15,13,CATSRESSYEQYF,TGTGCCACCAGTCGCGAGTCCTCCTACGAGCAGTACTTC
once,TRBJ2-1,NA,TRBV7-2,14,CASSLKGLNNEQFF,TGTGCCAGCAGCTTAAAAGGACTCAACAATGAGCAGTTCTTC
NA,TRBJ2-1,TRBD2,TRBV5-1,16,CASSTEGLAGVGEQFF,TGCGCCAGCAGCACCGAGGGACTAGCGGGAGTTGGTGAGCAGTTCTTC
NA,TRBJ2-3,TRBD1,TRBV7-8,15,CASSSSTGSTDTQYF,TGTGCCAGCAGCTCGTCGACAGGGAGCACAGATACGCAGTATTTT
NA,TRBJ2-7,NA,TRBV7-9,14,CASSLVRQASEQYF,TGTGCCAGCAGCTTAGTCCGACAGGCGTCCGAGCAGTACTTC
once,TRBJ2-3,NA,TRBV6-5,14,CASSYRGSTDTQYF,TGTGCCAGCAGTTACAGGGGAAGCACAGATACGCAGTATTTT
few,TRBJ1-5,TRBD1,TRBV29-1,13,CSVGTGSNQPQHF,TGCAGCGTCGGGACAGGTAGCAATCAGCCCCAGCATTTT
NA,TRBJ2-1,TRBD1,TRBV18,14,CASSWDRDANEQFF,TGTGCCAGCTCATGGGACAGGGATGCTAATGAGCAGTTCTTC
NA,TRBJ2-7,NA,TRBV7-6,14,CASSLARAGREQYF,TGTGCCAGCAGCTTAGCGCGTGCAGGGCGGGAGCAGTACTTC
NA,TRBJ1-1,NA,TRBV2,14,CASSVTASGTEAFF,TGTGCCAGCAGTGTTACGGCAAGCGGCACTGAAGCTTTCTTT
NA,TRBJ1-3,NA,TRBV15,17,CATSRGGREIAGNTIYF,TGTGCCACCAGCAGAGGAGGAAGGGAGATAGCTGGAAACACCATATATTTT
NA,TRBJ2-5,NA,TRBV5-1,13,CASSLAGDETQYF,TGCGCCAGCAGCTTGGCAGGGGATGAGACCCAGTACTTC
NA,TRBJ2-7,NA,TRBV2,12,CASTGHPYEQYF,TGTGCCAGCACGGGACACCCCTACGAGCAGTACTTC
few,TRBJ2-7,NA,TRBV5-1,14,CASSQLGLTGEQYF,TGCGCCAGCAGCCAACTGGGACTCACGGGGGAGCAGTACTTC
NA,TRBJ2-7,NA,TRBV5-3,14,CARSPEMGGLEQYF,TGTGCCAGAAGCCCAGAAATGGGGGGGCTAGAGCAGTACTTC
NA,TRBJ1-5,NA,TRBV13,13,CASSSRGTQPQHF,TGTGCCAGCAGCTCGAGGGGGACTCAGCCCCAGCATTTT
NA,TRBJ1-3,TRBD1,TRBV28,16,CASSSSQDRVRNTIYF,TGTGCCAGCAGTTCTTCCCAGGACAGGGTTAGAAACACCATATATTTT
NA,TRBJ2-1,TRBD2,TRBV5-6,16,CASSFSTSGVSNEQFF,TGTGCCAGCAGCTTCAGTACTAGCGGTGTATCCAATGAGCAGTTCTTC
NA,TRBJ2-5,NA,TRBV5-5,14,CASSLASGQETQYF,TGTGCCAGCAGCTTGGCTTCAGGCCAAGAGACCCAGTACTTC
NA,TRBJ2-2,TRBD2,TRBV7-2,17,CASSLALAGGSSGELFF,TGTGCCAGCAGCTTAGCACTAGCGGGAGGGAGTTCCGGGGAGCTGTTTTTT
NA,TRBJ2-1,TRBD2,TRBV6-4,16,CASSAGTSGGAGEQFF,TGTGCCAGCAGCGCCGGGACTAGCGGGGGGGCAGGGGAGCAGTTCTTC
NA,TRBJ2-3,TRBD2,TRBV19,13,CASGLAGGDTQYF,TGTGCCAGCGGACTAGCGGGAGGAGATACGCAGTATTTT
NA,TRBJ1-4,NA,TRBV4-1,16,CASSQVYRGGNEKLFF,TGCGCCAGCAGCCAAGTATATAGGGGGGGGAATGAAAAACTGTTTTTT
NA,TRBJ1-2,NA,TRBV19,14,CASKPSWENYGYTF,TGTGCCAGTAAGCCGTCCTGGGAGAACTATGGCTACACCTTC
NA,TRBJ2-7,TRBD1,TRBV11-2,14,CASSLGGQGYEQYF,TGTGCCAGCAGCTTAGGGGGACAGGGCTACGAGCAGTACTTC
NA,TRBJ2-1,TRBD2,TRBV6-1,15,CASSITSGDYNEQFF,TGTGCCAGCAGCATAACTAGCGGTGACTACAATGAGCAGTTCTTC
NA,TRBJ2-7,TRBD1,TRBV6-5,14,CASSPGQGTYEQYF,TGTGCCAGCAGCCCGGGACAGGGAACCTACGAGCAGTACTTC
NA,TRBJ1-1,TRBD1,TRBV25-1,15,CASSATGQGSTEAFF,TGCGCCAGCAGTGCAACCGGACAGGGGAGCACTGAAGCTTTCTTT
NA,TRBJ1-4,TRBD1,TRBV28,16,CASSLFGQGGVGKLFF,TGTGCCAGCAGTTTATTCGGACAGGGAGGGGTTGGGAAACTGTTTTTT
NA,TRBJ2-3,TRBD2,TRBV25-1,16,CASSEYGGRGADTQYF,TGTGCCAGCAGTGAATACGGCGGGAGGGGCGCAGATACGCAGTATTTT
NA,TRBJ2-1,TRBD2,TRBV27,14,CASRGTRIWGEQFF,TGTGCCAGCAGGGGGACTAGGATCTGGGGTGAGCAGTTCTTC
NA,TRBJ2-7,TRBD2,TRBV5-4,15,CASSPGLVVASQQYF,TGTGCCAGCAGCCCCGGACTAGTCGTTGCTTCTCAGCAGTACTTC
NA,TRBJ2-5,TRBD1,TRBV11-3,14,CASSPRQGQETQYF,TGTGCCAGCAGCCCCCGACAGGGTCAAGAGACCCAGTACTTC
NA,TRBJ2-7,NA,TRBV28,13,CASSSPTDVKQYF,TGTGCCAGCAGTTCCCCGACAGACGTAAAGCAGTACTTC
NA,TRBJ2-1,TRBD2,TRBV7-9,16,CASSRLAGGSYNEQFF,TGTGCCAGCAGTCGATTAGCGGGAGGATCCTACAATGAGCAGTTCTTC
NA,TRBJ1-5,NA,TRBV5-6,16,CASSLIGELSNQPQHF,TGTGCCAGCAGCTTGATCGGAGAACTGAGCAATCAGCCCCAGCATTTT
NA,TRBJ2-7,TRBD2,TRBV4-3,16,CASSQVGLAGRNEQYF,TGCGCCAGCAGCCAGGTGGGACTAGCGGGAAGAAACGAGCAGTACTTC
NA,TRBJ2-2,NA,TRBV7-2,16,CASSLDSGLNTGELFF,TGTGCCAGCAGCTTAGATAGCGGATTGAACACCGGGGAGCTGTTTTTT